What follows are 5 T cell receptor beta chains derived from one specimen sequenced in a study of cytomegalovirus exposure and HLA in healthy donors. Researchers ran the PCR with 60 Vbeta and 13 Jbeta primers. Data came from immunoSEQ multiplex PCR; TCRdb stores just in-frame clones and leaves some out. The sample lists about 170,000 clones, more than 70% occurring once. The sequencing sample was made of PBMCs. These TCRs come from a woman aged 50 to 65 in good health and CMV-seropositive.

The chain couples TRBV4-2 to TRBJ2-7; D unresolved. This CDR3 has 15 residues. CDR1 and CDR2 from the germline V gene are LGHNA and YNFKEQ. V was clipped by 3 bases and J by 0 bases, with 12 bases between them. DNA for the CDR3: TGTGCCAGCAGCCAGGGTCACAGCAGCTCCTACGAGCAGTACTTC. Amino acids: CASSQGHSSSYEQYF.

This clone was seen a handful of times. The chain joins TRBV7-9 to TRBJ1-1; D perhaps matches TRBD1 (5 bases). V was clipped by 4 bases and J by 1 base, with 10 bases between them. The CDR3 loop spans 14 amino acids. The germline V gene has CDR1 SEHNR and CDR2 FQNEAQ (reference sequence). CDR3 sequence: CASSSDTSNTEAFF. The CDR3 DNA sequence: TGTGCCAGCAGCTCGGACACCTCGAACACTGAAGCTTTCTTT.

The J gene is TRBJ2-2, the V gene TRBV29-1; TRBD1 matches 7 bases. In germline, CDR1 is SQVTM, CDR2 ANQGSEA. V shed 0 bases and J 4 bases; nucleotides not matched to a gene: 14. The CDR3 runs to 18 residues. CDR3 nucleotides: TGCAGCGTTGAAGACCGAAAGCCGGGGACAGCCGTCACCGGGGAGCTGTTTTTT. Translated, it gives CSVEDRKPGTAVTGELFF.

This clone has just a few counts. V gene TRBV5-5 combines with J gene TRBJ2-7, with 9 bases lining up with TRBD1. Germline V gene data show CDR1 as SGHKS and CDR2 as YYEKEE (reference sequence). This CDR3 has 15 amino acids. The V and J ends lost 2 bases and 0 bases, in that order; junction bases with no gene match: 3. This CDR3 reads CASSFGTGTSYEQYF. The DNA of the CDR3 is TGTGCCAGCAGCTTCGGGACAGGGACCTCCTACGAGCAGTACTTC. The full variable domain, in which reference TRBV5-5 and TRBJ2-7 provide the parts outside the CDR3, is DAGVTQSPTHLIKTRGQQVTLRCSPISGHKSVSWYQQVLGQGPQFIFQYYEKEERGRGNFPDRFSARQFPNYSSELNVNALLLGDSALYLCASSFGTGTSYEQYFGPGTRLTVT.

This chain joins TRBV6-1 and TRBJ2-1; TRBD1 might be the D (6 bases). The CDR3 contains 13 residues. Germline CDR1 reads MNHNS; CDR2 reads SASEGT. V was shortened by 7 bases and J by 7 bases, with 14 bases between the two germline ends. The CDR3 nucleotides read TGTGCCAGCAAGGGGCAGGGGTGGAATGAGCAGTTCTTC. Translation: CASKGQGWNEQFF.